This TCR beta chain originates from a study of blood T cell repertoires in COVID-19. On the study more broadly: The United States, Italy and Spain were the sources of the acute and convalescent COVID-19 samples. Sources were T cells, B-cell-depleted T cells, or PBMCs; the material itself was cDNA or gDNA.

The method was immunoSEQ multiplex PCR; TCRdb's version includes in-frame clones alone and lacks a portion of them. The sample contains 400,000 or so clones, 75% to 90% of which appear only once. V lost 5 bases to trimming and J lost 2 bases, with 13 bases between them. This CDR3 has 15 residues. CDR1 and CDR2 from the germline V gene are LNHDA and SQIVND (reference sequence). Enrollees, roughly 18 to 89 years old, lived in about two dozen US areas. Symptom resolution, clearance, or two negative PCRs marked donors in Cohort 3 as recovered. The chain recombines TRBV19 with TRBJ2-1, with D perhaps matching TRBD2 (6 bases). The specimen was PBMCs or T cells enriched from blood (not recorded which). The source is a man aged 25 to 40 who had recovered from COVID-19. CDR3 region: CASSWDSSAYNEQFF. CDR3 coding DNA: TGTGCCAGTAGTTGGGACTCCTCCGCCTACAATGAGCAGTTCTTC.